This is a list of T cell receptor beta chains from one sample in a study of blood T cell repertoires in COVID-19. The repertoire was sequenced with immunoSEQ multiplex PCR; TCRdb's copy has only in-frame clones and lacks some. The sample yields about 130,000 clones, roughly 83% seen once. The sequencing input was peripheral blood. The receptor source for this set is a woman aged 70-85 years with COVID-19, enrolled during active disease. Both conserved end residues are part of each CDR3. Each record gives: CDR3 protein, V gene, J gene, clone size. Only some rows state a clone size, as once, few, many or a class for expanded clones.

CDR3: CASSNDGWAPEDF
V: TRBV21-1
J: TRBJ2-4
size: once

CDR3: CASRMSGTLDGYTF
V: TRBV5-1
J: TRBJ1-2
size: .

CDR3: CAWETLANTEAFF
V: TRBV30
J: TRBJ1-1
size: .

CDR3: CASSQEAGTVETQYF
V: TRBV4-2
J: TRBJ2-5
size: .

CDR3: CASSPTGYNTEAFF
V: TRBV6-2/TRBV6-3
J: TRBJ1-1
size: .

CDR3: CATSNRVGANVLTF
V: TRBV15
J: TRBJ2-6
size: .

CDR3: CASSDSTGYGYTF
V: TRBV6-5
J: TRBJ1-2
size: few

CDR3: CASSPGQGRLDEKLFF
V: TRBV5-4
J: TRBJ1-4
size: few

CDR3: CASSFRETQYF
V: TRBV5-4
J: TRBJ2-5
size: .

CDR3: CASSRQGGDYGYTF
V: TRBV6-5
J: TRBJ1-2
size: .

CDR3: CARAGEKETQYF
V: TRBV30
J: TRBJ2-5
size: .

CDR3: CASSGQGNTEAFF
V: TRBV18
J: TRBJ1-1
size: once

CDR3: CASSQNIYGYTF
V: TRBV14
J: TRBJ1-2
size: many

CDR3: CASSLGFRGRVYGYTF
V: TRBV7-9
J: TRBJ1-2
size: few

CDR3: CASSWFGANYGYTF
V: TRBV7-2
J: TRBJ1-2
size: .

CDR3: CASSPNLGQTNSPLHF
V: TRBV18
J: TRBJ1-6
size: .

CDR3: CAILGAAGNTIYF
V: TRBV10-3
J: TRBJ1-3
size: once

CDR3: CASSSFLAGTGGAGYTF
V: TRBV5-1
J: TRBJ1-2
size: .

CDR3: CASSLASGTGGDEQYF
V: TRBV7-8
J: TRBJ2-7
size: .

CDR3: CASSHGGRGARDTQYF
V: TRBV7-2
J: TRBJ2-3
size: once

CDR3: CASTNKSTAVSRYEQYF
V: TRBV7-8
J: TRBJ2-7
size: .

CDR3: CASSEEGRGYTF
V: TRBV6-1
J: TRBJ1-2
size: .

CDR3: CASSLTRGGLETQYF
V: TRBV5-6
J: TRBJ2-5
size: .

CDR3: CASSITGADTQYF
V: TRBV19
J: TRBJ2-3
size: .

CDR3: CASSLTSQTSGTQYF
V: TRBV7-3
J: TRBJ2-5
size: .

CDR3: CASRPGTGGYNEQFF
V: TRBV28
J: TRBJ2-1
size: .

CDR3: CASSVDRGTMNTEAFF
V: TRBV6-1
J: TRBJ1-1
size: .

CDR3: CSFRDLLGNTIYF
V: TRBV29-1
J: TRBJ1-3
size: .

CDR3: CASSPDPEVGQAFF
V: TRBV19
J: TRBJ1-1
size: .

CDR3: CATNLRTEAFF
V: TRBV28
J: TRBJ1-1
size: many

CDR3: CASSWSGGGSYEQYF
V: TRBV11-2
J: TRBJ2-7
size: .

CDR3: CASSLQVYTGELFF
V: TRBV6-6
J: TRBJ2-2
size: .

CDR3: CAWSQQGGAKRTEAFF
V: TRBV30
J: TRBJ1-1
size: .

CDR3: CASSRQGNAEAFF
V: TRBV6-2/TRBV6-3
J: TRBJ1-1
size: once

CDR3: CAWSVRRAIGTPVGYTF
V: TRBV30
J: TRBJ1-2
size: once

CDR3: CASSQEVGTKGFF
V: TRBV7-2
J: TRBJ1-1
size: .

CDR3: CSATGTGAGELFF
V: TRBV29-1
J: TRBJ2-2
size: .

CDR3: CASSLRTGNTGELFF
V: TRBV4-2
J: TRBJ2-2
size: few

CDR3: CASSKSGNTIYF
V: TRBV6-8
J: TRBJ1-3
size: .

CDR3: CASSLASVSPTGELFF
V: TRBV5-4
J: TRBJ2-2
size: once

CDR3: CASSLYRSYEQYF
V: TRBV27
J: TRBJ2-7
size: .

CDR3: CASSYGQSQETQYF
V: TRBV4-1
J: TRBJ2-5
size: .

CDR3: CASSKHSGQGVSYEQYF
V: TRBV21-1
J: TRBJ2-7
size: once

CDR3: CASSPQAVAKNIQYF
V: TRBV7-9
J: TRBJ2-4
size: once

CDR3: CASSQVRTSGGAYGELFF
V: TRBV4-1
J: TRBJ2-2
size: .

CDR3: CASGPSGGRGDTQYF
V: TRBV19
J: TRBJ2-3
size: .

CDR3: CASSPPEDSYNEKLFF
V: TRBV18
J: TRBJ1-4
size: .

CDR3: CAWRTEETQYF
V: TRBV30
J: TRBJ2-5
size: .

CDR3: CASSSTGRDGYTF
V: TRBV5-4
J: TRBJ1-2
size: few

CDR3: CASSLVPSSSSYNEQFF
V: TRBV7-9
J: TRBJ2-1
size: .

CDR3: CASSGGTAYGYTF
V: TRBV5-1
J: TRBJ1-2
size: .

CDR3: CASSYLNAGVRTEAFF
V: TRBV6-6
J: TRBJ1-1
size: .

CDR3: CAGSPGRGNEQYF
V: TRBV10-3
J: TRBJ2-7
size: .

CDR3: CASSLGGTQETQYF
V: TRBV5-4
J: TRBJ2-5
size: .

CDR3: CASSGGQLNTEAFF
V: TRBV4-1
J: TRBJ1-1
size: .